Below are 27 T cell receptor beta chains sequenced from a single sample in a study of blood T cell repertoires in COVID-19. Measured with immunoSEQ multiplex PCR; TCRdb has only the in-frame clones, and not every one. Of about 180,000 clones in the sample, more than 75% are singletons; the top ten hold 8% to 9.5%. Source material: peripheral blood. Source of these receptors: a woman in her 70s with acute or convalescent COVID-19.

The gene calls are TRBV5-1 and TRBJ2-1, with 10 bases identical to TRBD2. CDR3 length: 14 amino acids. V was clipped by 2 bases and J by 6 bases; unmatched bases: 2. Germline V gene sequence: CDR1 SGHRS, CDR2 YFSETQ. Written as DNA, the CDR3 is TGCGCCAGCAGCTTTAGCGGGGGGCCCAATGAGCAGTTCTTC. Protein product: CASSFSGGPNEQFF. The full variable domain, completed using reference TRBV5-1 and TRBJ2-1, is KAGVTQTPRYLIKTRGQQVTLSCSPISGHRSVSWYQQTPGQGLQFLFEYFSETQRNKGNFPGRFSGRQFSNSRSEMNVSTLELGDSALYLCASSFSGGPNEQFFGPGTRLTVL.

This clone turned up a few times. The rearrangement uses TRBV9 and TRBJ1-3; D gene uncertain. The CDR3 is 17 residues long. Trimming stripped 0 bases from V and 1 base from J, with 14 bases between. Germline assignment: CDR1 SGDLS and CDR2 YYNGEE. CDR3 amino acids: CASSVGITEVSGNTIYF. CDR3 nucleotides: TGTGCCAGCAGCGTAGGTATTACAGAAGTTTCTGGAAACACCATATATTTT.

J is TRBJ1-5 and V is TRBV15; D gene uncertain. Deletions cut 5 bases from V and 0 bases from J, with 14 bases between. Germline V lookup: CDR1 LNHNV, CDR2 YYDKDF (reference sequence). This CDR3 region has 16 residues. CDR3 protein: CATSPLYAGSNQPQHF. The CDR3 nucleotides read TGTGCCACCAGCCCCTTATATGCCGGTAGCAATCAGCCCCAGCATTTT.

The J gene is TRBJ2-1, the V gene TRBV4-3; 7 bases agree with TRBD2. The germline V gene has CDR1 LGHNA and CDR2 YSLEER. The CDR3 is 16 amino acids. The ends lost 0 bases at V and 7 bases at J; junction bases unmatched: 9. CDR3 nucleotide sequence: TGCGCCAGCAGCCAAGATCCCGCGGGAGTGCGAAATGAGCAGTTCTTC. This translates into CASSQDPAGVRNEQFF.

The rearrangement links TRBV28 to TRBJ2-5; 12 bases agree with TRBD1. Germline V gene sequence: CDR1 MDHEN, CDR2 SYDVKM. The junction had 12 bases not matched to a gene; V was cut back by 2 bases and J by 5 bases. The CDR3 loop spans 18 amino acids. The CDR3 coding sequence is TGTGCCAGCAGTTTACCGGGACAGGGGGCTGTTGGTTGGGAGACCCAGTACTTC. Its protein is CASSLPGQGAVGWETQYF.

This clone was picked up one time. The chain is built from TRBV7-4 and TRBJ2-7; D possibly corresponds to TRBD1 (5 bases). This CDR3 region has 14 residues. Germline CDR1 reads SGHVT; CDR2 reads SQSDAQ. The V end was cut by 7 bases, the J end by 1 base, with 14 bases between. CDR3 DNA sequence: TGTGCCAGCACCCCTCAGGGTATGTCCTACGAGCAGTACTTC. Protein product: CASTPQGMSYEQYF.

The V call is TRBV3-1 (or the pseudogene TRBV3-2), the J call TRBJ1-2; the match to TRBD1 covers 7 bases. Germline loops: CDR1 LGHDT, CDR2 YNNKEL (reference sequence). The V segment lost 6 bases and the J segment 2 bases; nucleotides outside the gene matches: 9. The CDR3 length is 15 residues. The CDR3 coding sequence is TGTGCCAGCAGACATACAGGGGAGAGGAACTATGGCTACACCTTC. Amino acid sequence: CASRHTGERNYGYTF.

The CDR3 DNA is TGTGCCAGCAGCCCTCCGAACCGGTTCTATGGCTACACCTTC. Its protein is CASSPPNRFYGYTF. V and J are TRBV5-6 and TRBJ1-2, with D unresolved. Trimming took 4 bases from V and 4 from J, leaving 14 bases between them. CDR1 is SGHDT, CDR2 YYEEEE, per germline. CDR3 size: 14 residues. The whole variable domain, remainder taken from reference TRBV5-6 and TRBJ1-2, is DAGVTQSPTHLIKTRGQQVTLRCSPKSGHDTVSWYQQALGQGPQFIFQYYEEEERQRGNFPDRFSGHQFPNYSSELNVNALLLGDSALYLCASSPPNRFYGYTFGSGTRLTVV.

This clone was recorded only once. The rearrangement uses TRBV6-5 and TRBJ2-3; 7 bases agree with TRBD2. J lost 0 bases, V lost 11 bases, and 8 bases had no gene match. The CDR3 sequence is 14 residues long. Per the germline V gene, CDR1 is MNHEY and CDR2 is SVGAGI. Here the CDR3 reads CAHSLAESTDTQYF. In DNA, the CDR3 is TGTGCCCACAGTCTAGCGGAAAGCACAGATACGCAGTATTTT.

This CDR3 reads CASSRGPGLGGEQFF. The CDR3 nucleotides read TGTGCCAGCAGCCGCGGACCGGGACTGGGCGGTGAGCAGTTCTTC. The chain employs TRBV3-1 (or the pseudogene TRBV3-2) and TRBJ2-1; a weak D match, TRBD2 (6 bases). Trimming stripped 4 bases from V and 9 bases from J, with 19 bases between. The CDR3 sequence is 15 residues long. Looked up from germline, CDR1 is LGHDT and CDR2 is YNNKEL (reference sequence).

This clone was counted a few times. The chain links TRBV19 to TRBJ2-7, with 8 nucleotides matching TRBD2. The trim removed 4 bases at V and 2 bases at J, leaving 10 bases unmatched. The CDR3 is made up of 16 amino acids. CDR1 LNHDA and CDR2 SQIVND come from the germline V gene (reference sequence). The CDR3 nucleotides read TGTGCCAGTAGTAGGTTCCGGGAGGGCCTGGCCTACGAGCAGTACTTC. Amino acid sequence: CASSRFREGLAYEQYF.

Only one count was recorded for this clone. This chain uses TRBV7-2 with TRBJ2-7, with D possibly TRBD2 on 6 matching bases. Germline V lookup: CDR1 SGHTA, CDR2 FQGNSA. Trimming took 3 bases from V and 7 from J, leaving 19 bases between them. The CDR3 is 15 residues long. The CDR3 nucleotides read TGTGCCAGCAGCTTGGCCGGTGCCCAGGCGGGAGAGCAGTACTTC. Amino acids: CASSLAGAQAGEQYF.

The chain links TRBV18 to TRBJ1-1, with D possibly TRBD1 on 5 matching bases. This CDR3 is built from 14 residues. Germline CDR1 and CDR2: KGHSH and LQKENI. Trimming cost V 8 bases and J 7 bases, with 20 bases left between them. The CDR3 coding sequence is TGTGCCAGCACAGCCCATGTGGAGGGGCGTGAAGCTTTCTTT. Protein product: CASTAHVEGREAFF.

CDR3 protein: CASSLAQGLLYEQYF. The DNA for the CDR3 is TGTGCCAGCAGCTTGGCACAGGGGCTACTCTACGAGCAGTACTTC. The rearrangement links TRBV5-4 to TRBJ2-7; 7 bases are a match to TRBD1. V lost 0 bases and J lost 3; bases outside the gene matches: 6. Per germline, CDR1 SGHNT and CDR2 YYREEE (reference sequence). The CDR3 runs to 15 residues.

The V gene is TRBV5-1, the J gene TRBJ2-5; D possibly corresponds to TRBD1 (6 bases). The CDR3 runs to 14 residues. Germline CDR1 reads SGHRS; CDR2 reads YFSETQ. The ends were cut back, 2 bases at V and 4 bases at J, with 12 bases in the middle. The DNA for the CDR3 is TGCGCCAGCAGCTTTTCGTGGGACACAGAGACCCAGTACTTC. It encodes CASSFSWDTETQYF.

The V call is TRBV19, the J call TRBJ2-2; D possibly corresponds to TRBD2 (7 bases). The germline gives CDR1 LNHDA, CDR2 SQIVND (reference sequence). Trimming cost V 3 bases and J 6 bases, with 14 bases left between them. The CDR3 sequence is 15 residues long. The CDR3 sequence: CASSITGGRAGELFF. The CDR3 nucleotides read TGTGCCAGTAGTATCACCGGGGGGCGGGCCGGGGAGCTGTTTTTT.

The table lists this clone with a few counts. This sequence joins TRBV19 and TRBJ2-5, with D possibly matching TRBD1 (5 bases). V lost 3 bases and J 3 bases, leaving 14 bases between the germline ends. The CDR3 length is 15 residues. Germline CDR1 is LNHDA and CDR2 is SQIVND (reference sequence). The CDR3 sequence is CASSMQVQGKETQYF. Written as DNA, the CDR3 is TGTGCCAGTAGTATGCAGGTCCAGGGAAAAGAGACCCAGTACTTC.

The CDR3 coding sequence is TGTGCCAGTTCACAGGGGGCTCTCTATGGCTACACCTTC. It is translated as CASSQGALYGYTF. This chain joins TRBV19 and TRBJ1-2; 9 bases are shared with TRBD1. Germline V gene sequence: CDR1 LNHDA, CDR2 SQIVND (reference sequence). There are 13 residues in the CDR3. V trimming: 8 bases; J trimming: 4 bases; junction bases outside the gene matches: 5. Based on the CDR3 plus reference TRBV19 and TRBJ1-2, the full variable domain is DGGITQSPKYLFRKEGQNVTLSCEQNLNHDAMYWYRQDPGQGLRLIYYSQIVNDFQKGDIAEGYSVSREKKESFPLTVTSAQKNPTAFYLCASSQGALYGYTFGSGTRLTVV.

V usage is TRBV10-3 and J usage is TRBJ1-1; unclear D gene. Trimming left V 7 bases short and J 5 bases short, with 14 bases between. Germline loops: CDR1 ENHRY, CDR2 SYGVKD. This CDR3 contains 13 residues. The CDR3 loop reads CAIKRGEGTEAFF. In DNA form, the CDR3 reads TGTGCCATCAAGCGAGGCGAGGGAACTGAAGCTTTCTTT.

The CDR3 protein is CASRGQLRYNEQFF. CDR3 DNA sequence: TGTGCCAGTCGCGGGCAGCTTCGCTACAATGAGCAGTTCTTC. V is TRBV21-1 and J is TRBJ2-1; the table's D call, TRBD2, has no DNA check behind it. TRBV21-1 is noted as a pseudogene. This CDR3 comprises 14 residues.

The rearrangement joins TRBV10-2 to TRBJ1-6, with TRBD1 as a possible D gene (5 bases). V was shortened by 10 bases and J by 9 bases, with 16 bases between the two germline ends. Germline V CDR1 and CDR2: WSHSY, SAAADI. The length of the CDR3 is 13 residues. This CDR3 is CATRTQKTSPLHF. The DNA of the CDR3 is TGCGCCACCAGGACACAGAAGACTTCACCCCTCCACTTT.

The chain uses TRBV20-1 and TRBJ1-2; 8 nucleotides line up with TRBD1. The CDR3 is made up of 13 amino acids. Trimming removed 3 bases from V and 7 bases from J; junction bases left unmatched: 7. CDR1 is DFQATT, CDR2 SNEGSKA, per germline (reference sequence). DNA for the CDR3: TGCAGTGCTAGTTGGGACAGGAGACTTGGCTACACCTTC. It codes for CSASWDRRLGYTF.

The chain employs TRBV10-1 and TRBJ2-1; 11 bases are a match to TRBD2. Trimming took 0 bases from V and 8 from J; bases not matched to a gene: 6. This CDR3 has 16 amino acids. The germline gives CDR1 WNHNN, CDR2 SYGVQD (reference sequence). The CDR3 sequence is CASSESGTSGRHEQFF. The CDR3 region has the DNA TGCGCCAGCAGTGAGTCGGGCACTAGCGGGAGACATGAGCAGTTCTTC.

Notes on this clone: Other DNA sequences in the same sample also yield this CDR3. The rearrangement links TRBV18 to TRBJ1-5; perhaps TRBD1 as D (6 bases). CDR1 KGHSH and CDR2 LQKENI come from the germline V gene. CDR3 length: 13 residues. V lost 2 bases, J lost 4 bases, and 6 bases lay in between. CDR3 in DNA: TGTGCCAGCTCACCAGACAGGAATCAGCCCCAGCATTTT. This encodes CASSPDRNQPQHF.

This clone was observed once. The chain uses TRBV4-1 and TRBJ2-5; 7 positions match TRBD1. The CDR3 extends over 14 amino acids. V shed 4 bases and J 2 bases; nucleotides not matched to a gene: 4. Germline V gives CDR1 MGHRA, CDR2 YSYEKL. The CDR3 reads CASSRRQGQETQYF. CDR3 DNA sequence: TGCGCCAGCAGCCGGAGACAGGGTCAAGAGACCCAGTACTTC.

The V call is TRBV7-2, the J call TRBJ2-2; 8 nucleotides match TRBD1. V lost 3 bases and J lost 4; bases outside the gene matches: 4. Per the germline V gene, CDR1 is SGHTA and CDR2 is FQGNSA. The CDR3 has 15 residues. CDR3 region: CASSFRGLGTGELFF. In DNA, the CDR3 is TGTGCCAGCAGCTTCAGGGGGCTCGGCACCGGGGAGCTGTTTTTT.

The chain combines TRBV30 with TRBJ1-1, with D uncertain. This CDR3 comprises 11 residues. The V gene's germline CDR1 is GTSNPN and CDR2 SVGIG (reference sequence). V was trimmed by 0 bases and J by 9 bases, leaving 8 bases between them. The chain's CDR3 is CAWSVLNKAFF. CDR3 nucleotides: TGTGCCTGGAGTGTACTAAACAAAGCTTTCTTT. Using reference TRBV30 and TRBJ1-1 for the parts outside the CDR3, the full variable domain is SQTIHQWPATLVQPVGSPLSLECTVEGTSNPNLYWYRQAAGRGLQLLFYSVGIGQISSEVPQNLSASRPQDRQFILSSKKLLLSDSGFYLCAWSVLNKAFFGQGTRLTVV.